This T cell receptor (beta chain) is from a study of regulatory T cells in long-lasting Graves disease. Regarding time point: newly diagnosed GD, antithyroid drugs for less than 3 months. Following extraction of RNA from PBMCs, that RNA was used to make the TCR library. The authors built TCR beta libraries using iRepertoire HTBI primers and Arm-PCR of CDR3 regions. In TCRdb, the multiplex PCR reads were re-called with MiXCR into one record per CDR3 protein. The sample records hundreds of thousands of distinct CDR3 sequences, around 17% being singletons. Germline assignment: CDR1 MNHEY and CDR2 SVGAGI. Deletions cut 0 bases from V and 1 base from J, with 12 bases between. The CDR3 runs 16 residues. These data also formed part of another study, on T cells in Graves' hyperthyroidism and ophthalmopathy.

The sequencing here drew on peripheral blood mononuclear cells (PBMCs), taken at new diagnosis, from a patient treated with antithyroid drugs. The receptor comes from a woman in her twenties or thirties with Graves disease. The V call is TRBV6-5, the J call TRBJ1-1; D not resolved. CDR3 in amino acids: CASSYSDLNWNTEAFF. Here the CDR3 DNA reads TGTGCCAGCAGTTACTCTGACCTAAACTGGAACACTGAAGCTTTCTTT.